Shown below are 11 T cell receptor beta chains from a single sample sequenced in a study of cytomegalovirus exposure and HLA in healthy donors. In the PCR, 60 Vbeta and 13 Jbeta primers were used. Repertoires were generated with immunoSEQ multiplex PCR, while TCRdb's copy carries only in-frame clones and drops some. The table includes under 200,000 clones, almost 85% detected once. The sample was PBMCs. These receptors all come from a boy aged 2 to 9 in good health and CMV-seronegative.

The gene calls are TRBV18 and TRBJ2-3; 7 positions agree with TRBD2. Trimming cost V 1 base and J 5 bases; bases outside gene matches: 0. Germline V gives CDR1 KGHSH, CDR2 LQKENI. This CDR3 has 13 residues. CDR3 bases: TGTGCCAGCTCACCACTAGCGGGAGATACGCAGTATTTT. It is translated as CASSPLAGDTQYF.

CDR3: CASQQGAGNTIYF. DNA of the CDR3: TGTGCCAGCCAACAGGGGGCCGGAAACACCATATATTTT. The chain combines TRBV7-9 with TRBJ1-3; the match to TRBD1 covers 9 bases. After removal of 8 bases from V and 4 bases from J, the junction contained 3 bases not matched to a gene. This CDR3 is 13 amino acids long. The germline CDR1 and CDR2 sequences are SEHNR and FQNEAQ (reference sequence).

The chain has TRBV19 and TRBJ2-2, with TRBD2 identical over 13 bases. From germline, CDR1 is LNHDA and CDR2 SQIVND (reference sequence). This CDR3 is 17 amino acids long. V lost 3 bases and J lost 5; bases outside the gene matches: 6. The CDR3 sequence is CASSMKRLAGGTGELFF. In DNA form, the CDR3 reads TGTGCCAGTAGTATGAAAAGACTAGCGGGAGGAACCGGGGAGCTGTTTTTT.

This clone came up a few times. The rearrangement uses TRBV28 and TRBJ2-5, with D unresolved. V was clipped by 6 bases and J by 4 bases, with 18 bases between them. The CDR3 runs to 15 residues. CDR1 is MDHEN, CDR2 SYDVKM, per germline. The CDR3 DNA reads TGTGCCAGCAGCCCAGCTGACAAGTCCCCAGAGACCCAGTACTTC. Translation gives CASSPADKSPETQYF.

The V call is TRBV25-1, the J call TRBJ1-4; 7 nucleotides line up with TRBD1. The CDR3 sequence is 15 residues long. Losses at the gene ends were 3 bases for V and 4 bases for J; bases not matched to a gene: 5. Germline CDR1 reads MGHDK; CDR2 reads SYGVNS. CDR3 residues: CASSDDRADNEKLFF. The DNA of the CDR3 is TGTGCCAGCAGTGATGACAGGGCCGATAATGAAAAACTGTTTTTT.

The chain uses TRBV21-1 and TRBJ2-7; TRBD2 is the table's D call and was not checked against the DNA. TRBV21-1 is termed a pseudogene. The CDR3 runs 14 residues. The CDR3 spells CASSKPTSRYEQYF. For the CDR3, the DNA is TGTGCCAGCAGCAAACCGACTAGTAGGTACGAGCAGTACTTC.

J is TRBJ1-1 and V is TRBV30, with TRBD1 matching over 7 bases. CDR3 length equals 19 residues. The J segment lost 1 base and the V segment lost 1 base, leaving 18 bases of the junction unmatched. CDR1 and CDR2 from the germline V gene are GTSNPN and SVGIG (reference sequence). The CDR3 DNA reads as TGTGCCTGGAGTGATGACCGGTTTCTGGGACAGCTGAAGAACACTGAAGCTTTCTTT. This translates into CAWSDDRFLGQLKNTEAFF.

The chain is built from TRBV6-6 and TRBJ2-1; 8 bases fit TRBD1. Germline lookup yields CDR1 MNHNY and CDR2 SVGAGI (reference sequence). The V and J ends lost 7 bases and 8 bases, in that order; junction bases with no gene match: 10. The CDR3 has 14 residues. The CDR3 sequence: CASTKDRARDEQFF. DNA for the CDR3: TGTGCCAGCACAAAGGACAGGGCAAGGGATGAGCAGTTCTTC.

This clone showed up just a few times. V is TRBV6-1 and J is TRBJ1-4; the match to TRBD1 covers 7 bases. Germline CDR1 is MNHNS and CDR2 is SASEGT. This CDR3 contains 14 residues. V lost 7 bases and J lost 7; bases outside the gene matches: 9. The CDR3 nucleotides read TGTGCCAGCAAAGAAACGACAGGGCTTGAAAAACTGTTTTTT. Encoded protein: CASKETTGLEKLFF.

The gene calls are TRBV5-4 and TRBJ2-7, with 10 nucleotides matching TRBD2. The CDR3 totals 15 residues. From germline, CDR1 is SGHNT and CDR2 YYREEE (reference sequence). V gave up 3 bases and J gave up 4 bases; unmatched junction bases: 7. CDR3 sequence: CASSSGASGSYEQYF. The CDR3 coding sequence is TGTGCCAGCAGCTCCGGGGCTAGCGGGAGTTACGAGCAGTACTTC. Combining the CDR3 with reference TRBV5-4 and TRBJ2-7 gives the whole variable domain ETGVTQSPTHLIKTRGQQVTLRCSSQSGHNTVSWYQQALGQGPQFIFQYYREEENGRGNFPPRFSGLQFPNYSSELNVNALELDDSALYLCASSSGASGSYEQYFGPGTRLTVT.

V and J are TRBV21-1 and TRBJ2-1; the table gives TRBD1 as D, unverified against the DNA. TRBV21-1 is reported as a pseudogene. The CDR3 consists of 16 residues. The CDR3 DNA follows: TGTGCCAGCAGGACGAGGACAGGGGGCGTTTGGGATGAGCAGTTCTTC. It translates to CASRTRTGGVWDEQFF.